This T cell receptor (beta chain) was sequenced in a study of blood T cell repertoires in COVID-19. Study in general: Material from acute and convalescent COVID-19 was sourced from the United States, Italy and Spain. The cDNA or gDNA used as material had been derived from T cells, B-cell-depleted T cells, or PBMCs.

Original processing notes: By means of reference gene primer amplification, nucleated cell counts were estimated. Measured with immunoSEQ multiplex PCR; TCRdb has only the in-frame clones, and not every one. V and J calls and clone size are given by that table; D and trimming were obtained from the DNA. The sample has just over 250,000 clones, around nine tenths seen once; the top ten hold around 10%. Remarks on this clone: Additional DNA sequences in this sample encode the identical CDR3.

The germline gives CDR1 SGHNT, CDR2 YYREEE (reference sequence). This CDR3 comprises 16 residues. The J segment lost 3 bases and the V segment lost 0 bases, leaving 2 bases of the junction unmatched. The V and J genes are TRBV5-4 and TRBJ2-3, with 12 nucleotides matching TRBD2. Material: peripheral blood. This sequence was found in a man aged 35 to 55 who had recovered from COVID-19. This chain's CDR3 is CASSLGTSGGTDTQYF. The CDR3 DNA reads TGTGCCAGCAGCTTGGGCACTAGCGGGGGGACAGATACGCAGTATTTT.